Sequencing of this TCR beta chain was carried out in a study of blood T cell repertoires in COVID-19. On the study more broadly: Acute and convalescent COVID-19 samples came from the United States, Italy and Spain. The cDNA or gDNA used as material had been derived from T cells, B-cell-depleted T cells, or PBMCs.

In the authors' methods: The assay estimated nucleated cells by amplifying reference gene primers. TCRdb's table, derived via immunoSEQ multiplex PCR, lists solely in-frame clones and lacks some. That table gives V, J and clone size, and the DNA gave D and trimming. Among 150,000 to 200,000 clones listed, about 89% were seen once. This CDR3 spans 15 amino acids. Germline-derived CDR1 and CDR2 are MDHEN and SYDVKM. Trimming pared 8 bases from V and 1 base from J, leaving 17 bases between. The receptor was isolated from a man in his sixties or seventies with acute or convalescent COVID-19. The V call is TRBV28, the J call TRBJ1-1, with D unresolved. The sequenced material came from peripheral blood. CDR3 in DNA: TGTGCCAGCTCCCTTTACTCCACTGGGAACACTGAAGCTTTCTTT. This translates into CASSLYSTGNTEAFF.